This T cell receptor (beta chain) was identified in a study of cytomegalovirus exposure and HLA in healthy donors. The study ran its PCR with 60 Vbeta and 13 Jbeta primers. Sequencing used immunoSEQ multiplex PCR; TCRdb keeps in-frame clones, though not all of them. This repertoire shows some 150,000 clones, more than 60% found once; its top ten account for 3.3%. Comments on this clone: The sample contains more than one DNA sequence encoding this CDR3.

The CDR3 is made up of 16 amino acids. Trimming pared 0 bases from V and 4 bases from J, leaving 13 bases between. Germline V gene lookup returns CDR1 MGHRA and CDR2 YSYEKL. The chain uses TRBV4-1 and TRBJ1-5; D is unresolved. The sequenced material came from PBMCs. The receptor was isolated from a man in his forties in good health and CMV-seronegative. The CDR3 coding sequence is TGCGCCAGCAGCCAAGATGGCGGGATAGGGAATCAGCCCCAGCATTTT. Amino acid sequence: CASSQDGGIGNQPQHF.